The 21 T cell receptor beta chains presented below share a single source sample, sequenced in a study of beta chain features in type 1 diabetes. Sequencing targeted expressed TCRB transcripts, as all isolated RNA had been reverse transcribed. Profiled with immunoSEQ multiplex PCR; TCRdb holds only in-frame clones, not every one. The table lists hundreds of thousands of clones, more than 13% of them singletons. The antigens of these receptors remain unknown. General study findings and limits: Moderately but significantly shorter TCRB CDR3s were found in Type 1 diabetes patients in all four CD4+ subsets.

What was sequenced was naive CD4+ T cells from blood. These receptors were collected from a man aged 18 to 29 with type 1 diabetes.

This clone was counted only a few times. The rearrangement joins TRBV7-9 to TRBJ1-3; D perhaps matches TRBD1 (5 bases). V dropped 3 bases and J dropped 3 bases, with 12 bases sitting between them. This CDR3 spans 15 amino acids. Germline V CDR1 and CDR2: SEHNR, FQNEAQ (reference sequence). The CDR3 DNA is TGTGCCAGCAGCTTCACGGGGCTAGGTGGAAACACCATATATTTT. Its translation: CASSFTGLGGNTIYF.

This chain connects TRBV6-5 to TRBJ2-5; TRBD1 is a possible D gene (5 bases). CDR3 length: 13 residues. V was trimmed by 6 bases and J by 4 bases, leaving 12 bases between them. CDR1 is MNHEY, CDR2 SVGAGI, per germline. CDR3 in DNA: TGTGCCAGCAGATTTCAGGGTGGAGAGACCCAGTACTTC. Translating it yields CASRFQGGETQYF.

This chain links TRBV25-1 with TRBJ1-1, with unresolved D. Trimming left V 4 bases short and J 0 bases short, with 12 bases between. This CDR3 region has 15 residues. Germline-derived CDR1 and CDR2 are MGHDK and SYGVNS. CDR3 loop: CASSGLGSMNTEAFF. The DNA of the CDR3 is TGTGCCAGCAGTGGACTTGGGTCCATGAACACTGAAGCTTTCTTT.

V gene TRBV10-2 combines with J gene TRBJ1-1, with D uncertain. The germline V gene encodes CDR1 WSHSY and CDR2 SAAADI. The length of the CDR3 is 11 residues. The V and J ends lost 3 bases and 6 bases respectively, with 5 bases between them. CDR3 coding DNA: TGCGCCAGCAGTGATGGTCCTGAAGCTTTCTTT. Translating it yields CASSDGPEAFF.

The chain recombines TRBV7-2 with TRBJ2-5; 8 bases map to TRBD2. V trimming: 4 bases; J trimming: 2 bases; junction bases outside the gene matches: 9. This CDR3 is built from 16 residues. CDR1 SGHTA and CDR2 FQGNSA come from the germline V gene. CDR3 region: CASSSDRSGGQETQYF. CDR3 coding DNA: TGTGCCAGCAGCTCGGACCGGAGCGGGGGTCAAGAGACCCAGTACTTC.

This sequence joins TRBV7-9 and TRBJ1-1; D perhaps matches TRBD1 (5 bases). V dropped 0 bases and J dropped 0 bases, with 8 bases sitting between them. Germline loops: CDR1 SEHNR, CDR2 FQNEAQ (reference sequence). CDR3 length: 15 residues. The CDR3 DNA sequence: TGTGCCAGCAGCTTAGCCCGGGACTTGAACACTGAAGCTTTCTTT. Amino acids: CASSLARDLNTEAFF.

On this clone: Other DNA sequences within the sample encode an identical CDR3. The chain is built from TRBV30 and TRBJ1-5, with D maybe TRBD1 (5 bases). The length of the CDR3 is 13 residues. Germline V gene sequence: CDR1 GTSNPN, CDR2 SVGIG (reference sequence). V dropped 3 bases and J dropped 3 bases, with 9 bases sitting between them. DNA for the CDR3: TGTGCCTGGAGCGCAGGGTCCAATCAGCCCCAGCATTTT. Its protein is CAWSAGSNQPQHF. Full variable domain (rest looked up from reference TRBV30 and TRBJ1-5): SQTIHQWPATLVQPVGSPLSLECTVEGTSNPNLYWYRQAAGRGLQLLFYSVGIGQISSEVPQNLSASRPQDRQFILSSKKLLLSDSGFYLCAWSAGSNQPQHFGDGTRLSIL.

Only a few counts were recorded for this clone. V is TRBV6-5 and J is TRBJ1-2, with D unresolved. This CDR3 spans 13 amino acids. Germline assignment: CDR1 MNHEY and CDR2 SVGAGI. The V end was cut by 7 bases, the J end by 2 bases, with 11 bases between. The CDR3 region is CASKRNTNYGYTF. In DNA form, the CDR3 reads TGTGCCAGCAAAAGGAACACCAACTATGGCTACACCTTC.

This clone was seen a few times. The chain joins TRBV5-1 to TRBJ2-5; TRBD2 matches at 15 bases. After removal of 4 bases from V and 5 bases from J, the junction contained 3 bases not matched to a gene. Germline CDR1 SGHRS, CDR2 YFSETQ. CDR3 length: 15 amino acids. CDR3 sequence reads: CASSAGLAGGETQYF. CDR3 nucleotides: TGCGCCAGCAGCGCTGGACTAGCGGGAGGGGAGACCCAGTACTTC.

In its sample, this clone was seen a few times. V usage is TRBV7-9 and J usage is TRBJ2-5, with D tentatively TRBD1 (6 bases). The CDR3 spans 14 residues. CDR1 and CDR2 (germline): SEHNR, FQNEAQ (reference sequence). The ends were cut back, 5 bases at V and 4 bases at J, with 14 bases in the middle. Here the CDR3 reads CASSPRVGGETQYF. In DNA, the CDR3 is TGTGCCAGCAGCCCAAGGGTAGGGGGAGAGACCCAGTACTTC. The variable domain in full, completed from reference TRBV7-9 and TRBJ2-5, reads DTGVSQNPRHKITKRGQNVTFRCDPISEHNRLYWYRQTLGQGPEFLTYFQNEAQLEKSRLLSDRFSAERPKGSFSTLEIQRTEQGDSAMYLCASSPRVGGETQYFGPGTRLLVL.

This clone has just a few counts. The V and J genes are TRBV6-6 and TRBJ2-7, with D tentatively TRBD2 (6 bases). In germline, CDR1 is MNHNY, CDR2 SVGAGI (reference sequence). This CDR3 region has 15 residues. The ends were cut back, 5 bases at V and 4 bases at J, with 18 bases in the middle. CDR3 DNA sequence: TGTGCCAGCAGTCCCACTTCGGGACTCCCATACGAGCAGTACTTC. Amino acids: CASSPTSGLPYEQYF.

V usage is TRBV6-5 and J usage is TRBJ1-2; the D gene is possibly TRBD1 (6 bases). V was trimmed by 6 bases and J by 2 bases, leaving 16 bases between them. CDR1 is MNHEY and CDR2 is SVGAGI in the germline V gene. CDR3 length: 15 residues. The CDR3 DNA follows: TGTGCCAGCAGCGGGGGGGCACATACGAACTATGGCTACACCTTC. Translation: CASSGGAHTNYGYTF.

Only a few counts were recorded for this clone. The V call is TRBV9, the J call TRBJ2-7; D gene uncertain. V was trimmed by 3 bases and J by 5 bases, leaving 12 bases between them. Germline V gene data show CDR1 as SGDLS and CDR2 as YYNGEE. This CDR3 is 13 amino acids long. CDR3 amino acids: CASSASLRDEQYF. CDR3 nucleotide sequence: TGTGCCAGCAGCGCCTCGCTCCGGGACGAGCAGTACTTC.

To note about this clone: A read error may account for a junction end that differs from germline. The V and J genes are TRBV15 and TRBJ1-3; maybe TRBD1 (5 bases). The CDR3 runs 16 residues. Germline V gives CDR1 LNHNV, CDR2 YYDKDF (reference sequence). The CDR3 nucleotides are TGTGCCACCAGCACGGGGGACCGCGCTGGGGGAAACACCACATATTTT. Residues: CATSTGDRAGGNTTYF.

This clone was recorded only once. J is TRBJ1-2 and V is TRBV7-2; 7 bases are a match to TRBD1. The trim removed 1 base at V and 8 bases at J, leaving 10 bases unmatched. The V gene's germline CDR1 is SGHTA and CDR2 FQGNSA. CDR3 size: 15 residues. DNA of the CDR3: TGTGCCAGCAGCTTAGGACCTCGGGACAGTTGGGGCTACACCTTC. Encoded protein: CASSLGPRDSWGYTF.

This clone has a handful of counts. V gene TRBV11-1 combines with J gene TRBJ2-1; D is possibly TRBD2 (5 bases). Germline loops: CDR1 SGHAT, CDR2 FQDESV (reference sequence). V was cut by 5 bases and J by 9 bases, with 17 bases left in between. The CDR3 contains 14 residues. The CDR3 DNA reads TGTGCCAGCAGCCTGAGCCAATCGGGGAGTGAGCAGTTCTTC. Encoded protein: CASSLSQSGSEQFF.

V is TRBV25-1 and J is TRBJ1-2; D remains unclear. The CDR3 loop spans 14 amino acids. V lost 5 bases and J 4 bases, leaving 14 bases between the germline ends. Germline V gene data show CDR1 as MGHDK and CDR2 as SYGVNS. CDR3 nucleotides: TGTGCCAGCAGTCCCAGACCCCACAGCTATGGCTACACCTTC. It specifies CASSPRPHSYGYTF.

The chain carries TRBV4-3 and TRBJ2-2, with TRBD1 matching 9 bases. V trimming: 1 base; J trimming: 7 bases; junction bases outside the gene matches: 7. Per germline, CDR1 LGHNA and CDR2 YSLEER. The CDR3 sequence is 16 residues long. The DNA of the CDR3 is TGCGCCAGCAGCCAAGGTTTACAGGGGGCGGACGGGGAGCTGTTTTTT. The encoded protein is CASSQGLQGADGELFF.

The V call is TRBV9, the J call TRBJ2-5; 9 nucleotides agree with TRBD2. This CDR3 is built from 15 residues. The V gene's germline CDR1 is SGDLS and CDR2 YYNGEE. The junction had 6 bases not matched to a gene; V was cut back by 0 bases and J by 6 bases. Here the CDR3 reads CASSVGGGGAQTQYF. The CDR3 coding sequence is TGTGCCAGCAGCGTAGGAGGCGGGGGGGCCCAGACCCAGTACTTC.

A word on this clone: This specimen includes other DNA sequences encoding the same CDR3. The chain uses TRBV5-1 and TRBJ2-7; D gene uncertain. Germline CDR1 reads SGHRS; CDR2 reads YFSETQ. Between the trimmed V and J ends, which lost 0 bases and 6 bases, there was a span of 10 bases. This CDR3 comprises 13 residues. CDR3 nucleotide sequence: TGCGCCAGCAGCTTGGTGCCTTCCGGCGAGCAGTACTTC. Protein: CASSLVPSGEQYF.

This clone was counted only a few times. The J gene is TRBJ2-7, the V gene TRBV30; 10 bases agree with TRBD2. After removal of 8 bases from V and 1 base from J, the junction contained 11 bases not matched to a gene. CDR1 is GTSNPN, CDR2 SVGIG, per germline (reference sequence). The CDR3 extends over 15 amino acids. The CDR3 DNA is TGTGCCCGCGCGATAAGCGGGGGGGGTTCCTACGAGCAGTACTTC. Translation gives CARAISGGGSYEQYF.